Shown below are 15 T cell receptor beta chains from a single sample sequenced in a study of PD-L1 blockade in urothelial cancer. Sequencing used immunoSEQ multiplex PCR; TCRdb keeps in-frame clones, though not all of them. Here the sample spans about 57,000 clones, around 84% being singletons. Material: PBMCs, obtained around atezolizumab (anti-PD-L1) treatment. The receptor set was obtained from a man aged 45 to 65 with urothelial cancer.

This chain links TRBV7-9 with TRBJ2-1, with 8 positions matching TRBD2. This CDR3 has 15 amino acids. Trimming cost V 2 bases and J 4 bases; bases outside gene matches: 4. The germline CDR1 and CDR2 sequences are SEHNR and FQNEAQ (reference sequence). The CDR3 sequence: CASSLTGTRYNEQFF. The CDR3 DNA is TGTGCCAGCAGCTTAACCGGGACTAGATACAATGAGCAGTTCTTC.

The genes are TRBV28 and TRBJ1-1; no clear D gene. The CDR3 extends over 13 amino acids. Trimming stripped 5 bases from V and 0 bases from J, with 7 bases between. Germline values: CDR1 MDHEN, CDR2 SYDVKM. The CDR3 sequence is CASSGPMNTEAFF. CDR3 coding DNA: TGTGCCAGCAGTGGGCCCATGAACACTGAAGCTTTCTTT.

Of note for this clone: Other DNA sequences within the sample encode an identical CDR3. The chain has TRBV30 and TRBJ1-1; TRBD1 aligns across 7 bases. The V gene's germline CDR1 is GTSNPN and CDR2 SVGIG (reference sequence). The CDR3 sequence is 13 residues long. V shed 2 bases, J shed 1 base, and the junction held 1 base outside the gene matches. The CDR3 here is CAWSRQGNTEAFF. The CDR3 DNA reads as TGTGCCTGGAGTAGACAGGGGAACACTGAAGCTTTCTTT.

The V call is TRBV6-5, the J call TRBJ2-7, with 10 positions matching TRBD2. From germline, CDR1 is MNHEY and CDR2 SVGAGI. The CDR3 is 14 amino acids. With V trimmed by 6 bases and J by 2 bases, 4 bases remained unmatched. The CDR3 DNA is TGTGCCAGCAGCCTCGGACTAGCGGCCTACGAGCAGTACTTC. This translates into CASSLGLAAYEQYF.

The chain couples TRBV5-3 to TRBJ2-1; D remains unclear. TRBV5-3 is an ORF, with its function uncertain. This CDR3 spans 17 amino acids. V lost 0 bases and J lost 5, with 18 bases in between. The CDR3 is CARSLGPTMELNNEQFF. For the CDR3, the DNA is TGTGCCAGAAGCTTGGGCCCTACCATGGAGCTCAACAATGAGCAGTTCTTC.

V usage is TRBV28 and J usage is TRBJ1-1; D is unclear. V was pared by 6 bases and J by 10 bases, with 12 bases between. Germline CDR1 is MDHEN and CDR2 is SYDVKM. The CDR3 sequence is 11 residues long. CDR3 amino acids: CASRSGFGAFF. CDR3 DNA sequence: TGTGCCAGCAGATCGGGGTTCGGAGCTTTCTTT.

This clone was counted between two and nine times. This rearrangement joins TRBV2 to TRBJ2-7; 7 positions match TRBD1. Germline lookup yields CDR1 SNHLY and CDR2 FYNNEI. This CDR3 spans 14 amino acids. V lost 7 bases, J lost 6 bases, and 12 bases stayed unmatched. The CDR3 DNA sequence: TGTGCCAGCACCCTACAGGGGCGAGCCGGCGAGCAGTACTTC. This encodes CASTLQGRAGEQYF.

The chain is built from TRBV2 and TRBJ2-4, with 9 bases aligning to TRBD1. In germline, CDR1 is SNHLY, CDR2 FYNNEI. J was trimmed by 0 bases and V by 4 bases; bases with no gene match: 10. The CDR3 consists of 18 residues. The DNA of the CDR3 is TGTGCCAGCAGTGTCGGACAGGGGATTAAACTAGCCAAAAACATTCAGTACTTC. Translating gives CASSVGQGIKLAKNIQYF. Full variable domain (missing parts from reference TRBV2 and TRBJ2-4): EPEVTQTPSHQVTQMGQEVILRCVPISNHLYFYWYRQILGQKVEFLVSFYNNEISEKSEIFDDQFSVERPDGSNFTLKIRSTKLEDSAMYFCASSVGQGIKLAKNIQYFGAGTRLSVL.

The V and J genes are TRBV30 and TRBJ2-3; TRBD2 is a possible D gene (6 bases). The CDR3 is 14 residues long. The V and J ends lost 7 bases and 2 bases respectively, with 16 bases between them. Per the germline V gene, CDR1 is GTSNPN and CDR2 is SVGIG (reference sequence). Written as DNA, the CDR3 is TGTGCCTCGAACTCCGGGAGCTCCACAGATACGCAGTATTTT. Translation: CASNSGSSTDTQYF.

The V and J genes are TRBV6-1 and TRBJ1-2, with 9 bases identical to TRBD1. Germline lookup yields CDR1 MNHNS and CDR2 SASEGT. The ends lost 6 bases at V and 7 bases at J; junction bases unmatched: 9. This CDR3 is built from 14 residues. As DNA, the CDR3 is TGTGCCAGCAGCGAGGGACAGGGAAGAGGTGGCTACACCTTC. It yields the protein CASSEGQGRGGYTF.

The chain joins TRBV19 to TRBJ2-1; no firm D call. This CDR3 comprises 12 residues. The V gene's germline CDR1 is LNHDA and CDR2 SQIVND (reference sequence). Between the trimmed V and J ends, which lost 3 bases and 4 bases, there was a span of 4 bases. The CDR3 sequence: CASSISYNEQFF. CDR3 DNA: TGTGCCAGTAGTATCTCGTACAATGAGCAGTTCTTC.

This chain links TRBV9 with TRBJ2-1; 8 bases align to TRBD2. In germline, CDR1 is SGDLS, CDR2 YYNGEE. The CDR3 length is 17 residues. V was clipped by 1 base and J by 3 bases; unmatched bases: 9. The CDR3 is CASSVTGTSGNYNEQFF. DNA for the CDR3: TGTGCCAGCAGCGTAACCGGAACTAGCGGAAACTACAATGAGCAGTTCTTC.

The rearrangement uses TRBV12-5 and TRBJ2-5, with no clear D. This CDR3 comprises 10 residues. V lost 4 bases and J lost 7, with 4 bases in between. Germline CDR1 reads LGHNT; CDR2 reads FRNRAP. The CDR3 region is CASGSGTQYF. In DNA, the CDR3 is TGTGCTAGTGGTTCGGGGACCCAGTACTTC. The variable domain in full, with the rest retrieved from reference TRBV12-5 and TRBJ2-5, is DARVTQTPRHKVTEMGQEVTMRCQPILGHNTVFWYRQTMMQGLELLAYFRNRAPLDDSGMPKDRFSAEMPDATLATLKIQPSEPRDSAVYFCASGSGTQYFGPGTRLLVL.

The V call is TRBV28, the J call TRBJ1-1; a weak D match, TRBD1 (5 bases). Germline values: CDR1 MDHEN, CDR2 SYDVKM. CDR3 length: 16 residues. V lost 2 bases, J lost 8 bases, and 21 bases lay in between. The CDR3 DNA reads TGTGCCAGCAGTTTAGGGGGGTGGGGTCTGCCGGGCGAAGCTTTCTTT. This translates into CASSLGGWGLPGEAFF.

The chain is built from TRBV13 and TRBJ2-7, with a possible D match to TRBD2 (6 bases). V was cut by 2 bases and J by 4 bases, with 12 bases left in between. The CDR3 totals 14 residues. Germline CDR1 reads PRHDT; CDR2 reads FYEKMQ (reference sequence). CDR3 region: CASSLQSGRYEQYF. The CDR3 nucleotides read TGTGCCAGCAGCTTACAGTCCGGGAGATACGAGCAGTACTTC.